This TCR beta chain emerged from a study of T-cell memory formation after mild COVID-19. This clonotype has at least ten counts. Germline V gene sequence: CDR1 ENHRY, CDR2 SYGVKD. V lost 6 bases, J lost 4 bases, and 15 bases lay in between. This CDR3 comprises 14 residues. Amplification by 5'RACE using constant-segment primers produced TCR alpha and TCR beta cDNA libraries that carried sample barcodes and UMIs. Using its own MiXCR run on the 5' RACE reads, TCRdb lists one record per CDR3 protein. The sample carries about 100,000 distinct CDR3 sequences, approximately 12% recorded once. The chain recombines TRBV10-3 with TRBJ1-1; D gene unclear. The sample comprised PBMCs or a T cell subset sorted from them (not recorded which). The TCR was taken from a young man who had mild COVID-19 (a few samples of this study predate the infection). Cell type and time point are not known. As DNA, the CDR3 is TGTGCCATCAGGGGCTTGGGAGGGTTCACTGAAGCTTTCTTT. Translated: CAIRGLGGFTEAFF.